Shown below are 10 T cell receptor beta chains from a single sample sequenced in a study of blood T cell repertoires in COVID-19. Only in-frame clones appear in the TCRdb table, and some are missing; sequencing was by immunoSEQ multiplex PCR. The sample includes tens of thousands of clones, 65% to 85% of them seen just once. The sample consisted of peripheral blood. These receptor sequences come from a man aged 80 or over with active or convalescent COVID-19.

The V and J genes are TRBV4-3 and TRBJ2-7, with a possible D match to TRBD2 (6 bases). Germline-derived CDR1 and CDR2 are LGHNA and YSLEER. This CDR3 contains 16 residues. Deletions cut 1 base from V and 4 bases from J, with 17 bases between. DNA for the CDR3: TGCGCCAGCAGCCAAGGTAGAGGGCTTGCGGGATACGAGCAGTACTTC. It yields the protein CASSQGRGLAGYEQYF.

The chain's CDR3 is CASSQLGTGASPLHF. CDR3 DNA: TGTGCCAGCAGCCAATTGGGGACAGGGGCATCACCCCTCCACTTT. The chain carries TRBV14 and TRBJ1-6; 10 bases are shared with TRBD1. Germline V gene lookup returns CDR1 SGHDN and CDR2 FVKESK. After removal of 2 bases from V and 10 bases from J, the junction contained 5 bases not matched to a gene. The CDR3 totals 15 residues. The entire variable domain, with the rest obtained from reference TRBV14 and TRBJ1-6, is as follows: EAGVTQFPSHSVIEKGQTVTLRCDPISGHDNLYWYRRVMGKEIKFLLHFVKESKQDESGMPNNRFLAERTGGTYSTLKVQPAELEDSGVYFCASSQLGTGASPLHFGNGTRLTVT.

V and J are TRBV9 and TRBJ2-7; 9 bases align to TRBD1. The CDR3 consists of 15 residues. Germline V gene data show CDR1 as SGDLS and CDR2 as YYNGEE. The V gene end was trimmed by 4 bases and the J gene end by 7 bases; junction bases not matched to a gene: 12. CDR3 region: CASSPRPGTGIEQYF. In DNA, the CDR3 is TGTGCCAGCAGCCCCCGTCCCGGGACAGGGATAGAGCAGTACTTC.

The rearrangement links TRBV7-7 to TRBJ2-5; 10 bases are a match to TRBD1. CDR1 is SSHAT and CDR2 is FNYEAQ in the germline V gene (reference sequence). V trimming: 5 bases; J trimming: 4 bases; junction bases outside the gene matches: 7. The CDR3 is 15 residues long. The CDR3 loop is CASSPDRGQRETQYF. The CDR3 nucleotides are TGTGCCAGCAGCCCTGACAGGGGGCAACGAGAGACCCAGTACTTC.

V is TRBV2 and J is TRBJ1-1; the D gene is possibly TRBD1 (6 bases). CDR3 size: 16 residues. In germline, CDR1 is SNHLY, CDR2 FYNNEI. V was pared by 3 bases and J by 6 bases, with 20 bases between. CDR3 protein: CASSEGGALRWAEAFF. CDR3 DNA: TGTGCCAGCAGTGAGGGGGGGGCTCTGAGGTGGGCTGAAGCTTTCTTT.

The chain has TRBV12-5 and TRBJ2-7, with TRBD1 matching 10 bases. Trimming cost V 6 bases and J 5 bases; bases outside gene matches: 10. Germline V gene sequence: CDR1 LGHNT, CDR2 FRNRAP. This CDR3 is built from 15 residues. The CDR3 bases are TGTGCTAGTGGCCTCCTGCCGGGACAGGGGAACGAGCAGTACTTC. Translation: CASGLLPGQGNEQYF.

The chain links TRBV6-5 to TRBJ2-2; weak D call: TRBD1 (5 bases). CDR3 size: 13 residues. Germline loops: CDR1 MNHEY, CDR2 SVGAGI. V was trimmed by 8 bases and J by 9 bases, leaving 16 bases between them. The CDR3 sequence is CASFLARARELFF. The DNA for the CDR3 is TGTGCCAGCTTTCTCGCCAGGGCTCGGGAGCTGTTTTTT.

The chain employs TRBV5-1 and TRBJ2-1, with TRBD2 matching 8 bases. CDR1 is SGHRS and CDR2 is YFSETQ in the germline V gene. J lost 4 bases, V lost 1 base, and 7 bases had no gene match. This CDR3 is 16 amino acids long. CDR3 coding DNA: TGCGCCAGCAGCTTGAGGACGGGAGGGGGATACAATGAGCAGTTCTTC. It yields the protein CASSLRTGGGYNEQFF.

The chain combines TRBV11-2 with TRBJ2-3; the match to TRBD1 covers 7 bases. The CDR3 is 12 amino acids. After removal of 5 bases from V and 7 bases from J, the junction contained 3 bases not matched to a gene. Per the germline V gene, CDR1 is SGHAT and CDR2 is FQNNGV. DNA for the CDR3: TGTGCCAGCAGCCCAGGGGGATATACGCAGTATTTT. Its translation: CASSPGGYTQYF.

V gene TRBV2 combines with J gene TRBJ2-1; 8 positions agree with TRBD2. This CDR3 has 13 amino acids. Trimming cost V 4 bases and J 10 bases; bases outside gene matches: 6. The germline gives CDR1 SNHLY, CDR2 FYNNEI. The CDR3 bases are TGTGCCAGCAGTGCGACTAGCGAGGTCGAGCAGTTCTTC. Encoded protein: CASSATSEVEQFF.